This T cell receptor (beta chain) originates from a study of T cells in Graves' hyperthyroidism and ophthalmopathy. Study information: Peripheral blood draws took place at initial diagnosis, ahead of any treatment. Study-level results: Blood also contained most expanded thyroid clonotypes above 0.001.

This clonotype has ten or more counts. The target antigen is unknown. Using RNA transcripts as the source, TCR beta CDR3 regions were amplified. First-round RT-PCR targeting the TCR CDR3 was performed with the HTBI primer set. In TCRdb, the multiplex PCR reads were re-called with MiXCR into one record per CDR3 protein. The table shows hundreds of thousands of distinct CDR3 sequences, with 17% occurring only once. Looked up from germline, CDR1 is MNHEY and CDR2 is SMNVEV (reference sequence). The V gene end was trimmed by 6 bases and the J gene end by 0 bases; junction bases not matched to a gene: 9. This CDR3 spans 17 amino acids.

Specimen: blood. This clonotype was sampled from a woman in her fifties or sixties with Graves' ophthalmopathy. The genes are TRBV27 and TRBJ2-1; 9 bases agree with TRBD2. DNA for the CDR3: TGTGCCAGCAGCACCGCGGGGGGGGTCTTCTCCTACAATGAGCAGTTCTTC. Its protein product is CASSTAGGVFSYNEQFF.